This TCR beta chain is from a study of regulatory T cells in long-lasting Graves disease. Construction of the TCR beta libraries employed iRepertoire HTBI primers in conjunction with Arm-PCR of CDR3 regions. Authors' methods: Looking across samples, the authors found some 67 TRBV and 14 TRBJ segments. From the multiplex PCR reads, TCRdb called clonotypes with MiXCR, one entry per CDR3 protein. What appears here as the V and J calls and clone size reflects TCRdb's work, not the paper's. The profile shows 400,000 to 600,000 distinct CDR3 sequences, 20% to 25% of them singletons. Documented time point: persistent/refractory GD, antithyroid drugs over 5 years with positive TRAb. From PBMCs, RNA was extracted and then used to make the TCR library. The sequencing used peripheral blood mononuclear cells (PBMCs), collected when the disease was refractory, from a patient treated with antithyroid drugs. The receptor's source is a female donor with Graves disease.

CDR3: CAISAGTTRETQYF. The CDR3 bases are TGTGCCATATCCGCCGGGACAACGAGGGAGACCCAGTACTTC. The chain joins TRBV30 to TRBJ2-5; a weak D match, TRBD1 (6 bases). CDR1 GTSNPN and CDR2 SVGIG come from the germline V gene (reference sequence). The CDR3 covers 14 residues. Trimming cost V 8 bases and J 5 bases, with 21 bases left between them.